This T cell receptor beta chain was captured in a study of OX40 agonist ivuxolimab in advanced cancers. In germline, CDR1 is SGHRS, CDR2 YFSETQ. The CDR3 sequence is 16 residues long. Trimming left V 3 bases short and J 0 bases short, with 13 bases between. Clones were sequenced by immunoSEQ multiplex PCR, and TCRdb holds only the in-frame ones, with some missing. This sample yields tens of thousands of clones, of which roughly nine tenths are seen a single time; 12% belongs to the top ten. V usage is TRBV5-1 and J usage is TRBJ2-1; possible D gene TRBD1, 5 bases. This receptor was obtained from an adult with an advanced solid tumor such as melanoma, head and neck, liver or kidney cancer. The sample here was CD4+ or CD8+ T cells sorted from blood, taken in a trial of the OX40 agonist ivuxolimab. The CDR3 DNA is TGCGCCAGCAGCTCACCCGACAGTACCTCCTACAATGAGCAGTTCTTC. Translated: CASSSPDSTSYNEQFF. Variable domain in full (rest from reference TRBV5-1 and TRBJ2-1): KAGVTQTPRYLIKTRGQQVTLSCSPISGHRSVSWYQQTPGQGLQFLFEYFSETQRNKGNFPGRFSGRQFSNSRSEMNVSTLELGDSALYLCASSSPDSTSYNEQFFGPGTRLTVL.